This TCR beta chain was identified during a study of identical twins. Study-wide findings and caveats: Twins shared beta out-of-frame sequences in excess, but this excess was weaker.

Every one of the donors was a healthy Caucasian. TCRdb analysed the 5' RACE reads with MiXCR anew, one entry per CDR3 protein. The sample lists roughly 690,000 distinct CDR3 sequences, around 6.1% occurring once. On this clonotype: What it binds is not known. A read error is possible here, since a much larger clone lies one base away.

The CDR3 covers 15 residues. Germline V gives CDR1 DFQATT, CDR2 SNEGSKA (reference sequence). This sequence was found in a man between 18 and 29 years old in good health. The specimen was naive T cells sorted from blood. The chain links TRBV20-1 to TRBJ1-1; D is undetermined. CDR3 amino acids: CSARDGLNQNTEACF. CDR3 nucleotide sequence: TGCAGTGCTAGGGACGGCCTAAACCAGAACACTGAAGCTTGCTTT.